These T cell receptor beta chains were read from a single sample in a study of a mutant IDH1 vaccine in newly diagnosed glioma. Here immunoSEQ multiplex PCR was the method, and the copy in TCRdb shows in-frame clones only, minus some. The sample carries about 86,000 clones, 70% to 90% recorded once. Their antigen targets remain unknown. Sequenced here: PBMCs, sampled from a glioma patient whose treatment included an IDH1 peptide vaccine. These receptors came from a man aged 30 to 45 with glioma. Some clones in this sample may be carry-over from other donors' samples. CDR3s include the opening cysteine and the closing phenylalanine or tryptophan. The D gene is left open where the match is weak. Rows give clone size only sometimes, using once, few, many, or a class for an expanded clone.

cdr3_nt | cdr3_aa | v_call | d_call | j_call | cdr3_length | clone_size
TGTGCCAGCAGGACAGGGCTTAGCACTGAAGCTTTCTTT | CASRTGLSTEAFF | TRBV2 | TRBD1 | TRBJ1-1 | 13 | -
TGCGCCAGCAGCCATGGGGACAGCTCCTACGAGCAGTACTTC | CASSHGDSSYEQYF | TRBV4-1 | TRBD1 | TRBJ2-7 | 14 | -
TGTGCCAGCAGTATCACAGGGAAAAACATTCAGTACTTC | CASSITGKNIQYF | TRBV5-4 | - | TRBJ2-4 | 13 | few
TGTGCCAGCAGTTTAACGGATACGCAGTATTTT | CASSLTDTQYF | TRBV28 | - | TRBJ2-3 | 11 | -
TGTGCCAGCAGCCCCTCTGGCGGGAGGGCTCCCGAGCAGTACTTC | CASSPSGGRAPEQYF | TRBV7-3 | TRBD2 | TRBJ2-7 | 15 | -
TGTGCCAGCAGCCTAACCGGGGCGGGAGGGCCCCACGAGCAGTACTTC | CASSLTGAGGPHEQYF | TRBV27 | TRBD2 | TRBJ2-7 | 16 | -
TGTGCCAGCAGCGCCCGCCTGACAGGCCCCTATGGCTACACCTTC | CASSARLTGPYGYTF | TRBV7-2 | - | TRBJ1-2 | 15 | -
TGTGCCAGCAGTTACTCGATCCAACCCGGGAATTCACCCCTCCACTTT | CASSYSIQPGNSPLHF | TRBV6-6 | - | TRBJ1-6 | 16 | -
TGTGCCAGCAGCGCTAGTTTGGCAAGAATCCACGAGCAGTACTTC | CASSASLARIHEQYF | TRBV9 | - | TRBJ2-7 | 15 | -
TGTGCCAGCAGCCAAGTTTTAATCCCCTACAATGAGCAGTTCTTC | CASSQVLIPYNEQFF | TRBV14 | - | TRBJ2-1 | 15 | -
TGTGCCATCAGTGCTCTGTCGGGAGGCCACCCTGGGACCCAGTACTTC | CAISALSGGHPGTQYF | TRBV10-3 | TRBD2 | TRBJ2-5 | 16 | -
TGTGCCAGCAGCAGAGAAAAACTGTTTTTT | CASSREKLFF | TRBV21-1 | - | TRBJ1-4 | 10 | -
TGTGCCAGCAACCGGCTCTCGGGGGGAACTGAAGCTTTCTTT | CASNRLSGGTEAFF | TRBV6-1 | - | TRBJ1-1 | 14 | -
TGTGCCAGCAGTTTATTCGTCGATCCTGGCTACACCTTC | CASSLFVDPGYTF | TRBV28 | - | TRBJ1-2 | 13 | few
TGTGCCAGCAGTGCTCTAGGGACAGGAAGTGGCTACACCTTC | CASSALGTGSGYTF | TRBV6-1 | TRBD1 | TRBJ1-2 | 14 | -
TGCGCCAGCAGCCAAGAGTGGACAGGGGCTAATCAGCCCCAGCATTTT | CASSQEWTGANQPQHF | TRBV4-3 | TRBD1 | TRBJ1-5 | 16 | -
TGCGCCAGCAGCTACGACGGCAAAACAGGGAACACTGAAGCTTTCTTT | CASSYDGKTGNTEAFF | TRBV5-1 | - | TRBJ1-1 | 16 | -
TGTGCCTGGAGGACAGGCCCAAGCACAGATACGCAGTATTTT | CAWRTGPSTDTQYF | TRBV30 | - | TRBJ2-3 | 14 | -
TGTGCCAGCAGCCAGAGGGGCTTTGGGTCACCCCTCCACTTT | CASSQRGFGSPLHF | TRBV14 | - | TRBJ1-6 | 14 | -
TGTGCCAGCAGTCGTGCGGGTTACGGCTACACCTTC | CASSRAGYGYTF | TRBV28 | - | TRBJ1-2 | 12 | -
TGTGCCAGCAGTGGGGGAGGGACAGGGGACATTCAGTACTTC | CASSGGGTGDIQYF | TRBV27 | TRBD1 | TRBJ2-4 | 14 | few
TGTGCCAGCTCACCCCGGGACAATCCCACAGATACGCAGTATTTT | CASSPRDNPTDTQYF | TRBV18 | - | TRBJ2-3 | 15 | -
TGTGCCAGCAGCCGCTCGGGCACTGAAGCTTTCTTT | CASSRSGTEAFF | TRBV4-2 | - | TRBJ1-1 | 12 | few
TGTGCCAGTAGTATAGTTTGGCGACAGGGCTACAATGAGCAGTTCTTC | CASSIVWRQGYNEQFF | TRBV19 | TRBD1 | TRBJ2-1 | 16 | -
TGTGCCAGCAGTTTGCCGGGGAAGTCTGGAAACACCATATATTTT | CASSLPGKSGNTIYF | TRBV28 | - | TRBJ1-3 | 15 | -
TGTGCCAGCAGTGAGAGGGGACAGGGTAATTCACCCCTCCACTTT | CASSERGQGNSPLHF | TRBV2 | TRBD1 | TRBJ1-6 | 15 | -
TGTGCCAGCAGTTATGGGACAGGGCCGGGCGGCTACACCTTC | CASSYGTGPGGYTF | TRBV2 | TRBD1 | TRBJ1-2 | 14 | -
TGTGCCAGTAGTATTACGGGTAAAAATGAAAAACTGTTTTTT | CASSITGKNEKLFF | TRBV19 | - | TRBJ1-4 | 14 | few
TGCGCCACCAAAACCAGGGACGTCTACGAGCAGTACTTC | CATKTRDVYEQYF | TRBV10-1 | - | TRBJ2-7 | 13 | -
TGTGCCAGCAGGGATGACTCTAGCAGTAAGGTGCAGTACTTC | CASRDDSSSKVQYF | TRBV6-1 | - | TRBJ2-7 | 14 | once
TGTGCCAGTAGTATAGGACTATCCCAAAAACTGTTTTTT | CASSIGLSQKLFF | TRBV19 | - | TRBJ1-4 | 13 | -
TGTGCCAGCAGCCAAACGGCTTTGAGAGGAAACACCATATATTTT | CASSQTALRGNTIYF | TRBV9 | - | TRBJ1-3 | 15 | -
TGTGCCGCATTGGTATCGGCGGAGCAGATCTCTGGAAACACCATATATTTT | CAALVSAEQISGNTIYF | TRBV14 | - | TRBJ1-3 | 17 | -
TGTGCCAGCAGCCAGTTCCCGGGAATGTGGGACGAGCAGTACTTC | CASSQFPGMWDEQYF | TRBV14 | - | TRBJ2-7 | 15 | once
TGTGCCAGCAGCGTAGTAGGAGCGGGAGGTATCGGGGAGCTGTTTTTT | CASSVVGAGGIGELFF | TRBV9 | TRBD2 | TRBJ2-2 | 16 | -
TGTGCCAGCAGCTTGGGCAACTACGAGCAGTACTTC | CASSLGNYEQYF | TRBV5-6 | - | TRBJ2-7 | 12 | -
TGCAGCGTTGTCCCACGGACAGCAGATACGCAGTATTTT | CSVVPRTADTQYF | TRBV29-1 | - | TRBJ2-3 | 13 | -
TGTGCCAGCAGTGCCATTAGGACTCTGAACACCGGGGAGCTGTTTTTT | CASSAIRTLNTGELFF | TRBV6-7 | - | TRBJ2-2 | 16 | -
TGTGCCAGCAGTTTAGCAGGGGTCACAATAAACTTT | CASSLAGVTINF | TRBV28 | - | TRBJ1-1 | 12 | few
TGTGCCAGCAGCTACCACCGGGACAGGGTTAGCTCCTACAATGAGCAGTTCTTC | CASSYHRDRVSSYNEQFF | TRBV7-2 | TRBD1 | TRBJ2-1 | 18 | few
TGTGCCAGCAGTTTGCAGACCTTTCGAGACCAAGAGACCCAGTACTTC | CASSLQTFRDQETQYF | TRBV28 | - | TRBJ2-5 | 16 | -
TGTGCCAGCAGTCCGACTGGACAGGGACGGTACTTC | CASSPTGQGRYF | TRBV27 | TRBD1 | TRBJ2-7 | 12 | -
TGTGCCAGCAGTCAGGGACGGTCGAACACTGAAGCTTTCTTT | CASSQGRSNTEAFF | TRBV27 | - | TRBJ1-1 | 14 | -
TGTGCCAGCAGTTTGACAGGGACGGCTGGAAACACCATATATTTT | CASSLTGTAGNTIYF | TRBV6-5 | TRBD1 | TRBJ1-3 | 15 | -
TGTGCCAGCAGTTACTCTAGCGGGAGGAGCACAGATACGCAGTATTTT | CASSYSSGRSTDTQYF | TRBV6-5 | TRBD2 | TRBJ2-3 | 16 | once
TGTGCCAGCAGCTTAAGCGGGGGGGTCAGGGATACGCAGTATTTT | CASSLSGGVRDTQYF | TRBV7-2 | TRBD2 | TRBJ2-3 | 15 | -
TGTGCCAGCAGCGTAGATCTGGGGGCATCGGCCACTGAAGCTTTCTTT | CASSVDLGASATEAFF | TRBV9 | - | TRBJ1-1 | 16 | -
TGTGCCACCAGCAGCAACCGCTTGGGGGGATCCTACGAGCAGTACTTC | CATSSNRLGGSYEQYF | TRBV15 | - | TRBJ2-7 | 16 | -
TGTGCCAGCAGTTTGGCAGGGGATTACAGCACAGATACGCAGTATTTT | CASSLAGDYSTDTQYF | TRBV28 | - | TRBJ2-3 | 16 | -
TGTGCCAGCAGCCTAGTGGGCGCGGGGAGGGATGAGCAGTTCTTC | CASSLVGAGRDEQFF | TRBV7-9 | TRBD2 | TRBJ2-1 | 15 | -
TGTGCCAGCAGCTTGAGAGGGAACACTGAAGCTTTCTTT | CASSLRGNTEAFF | TRBV5-6 | - | TRBJ1-1 | 13 | -
TGTGCCTGGAGTGTCGGGGTAGGTAGCAATCAGCCCCAGCATTTT | CAWSVGVGSNQPQHF | TRBV30 | - | TRBJ1-5 | 15 | -
TGTGCCAGCAGCTTGGGCGACACGGCGGATACGCAGTATTTT | CASSLGDTADTQYF | TRBV5-5 | - | TRBJ2-3 | 14 | -
TGTGCCAGCAGCCGGACAGGGGAGGATACGCAGTATTTT | CASSRTGEDTQYF | TRBV6-6 | TRBD1 | TRBJ2-3 | 13 | -